This is a list of T cell receptor beta chains from one sample in a study of cytomegalovirus exposure and HLA in healthy donors. Clones were read by immunoSEQ multiplex PCR, and TCRdb kept only the in-frame ones, dropping some. The sample records about 300,000 clones, 86% being singletons. Sequencing used PBMCs. The receptors here all came from a man aged 35 to 55 in good health and CMV-seropositive. CDR3s include the opening cysteine and the closing phenylalanine or tryptophan. The order of the fields is clone size, J gene, D gene, V gene, CDR3 length, CDR3 protein, CDR3 DNA. A D gene is named only where the DNA matches it firmly. The size field is filled for only some rows; it gives once, few, many or a size class.

>NA|TRBJ2-3|NA|TRBV10-3|14
CAILAGTETDTQYF
TGTGCCATCTTGGCGGGAACTGAGACAGATACGCAGTATTTT
>NA|TRBJ2-1|TRBD2|TRBV5-1|15
CASSGGLAGVNEQFF
TGCGCCAGCAGCGGCGGACTAGCGGGAGTTAATGAGCAGTTCTTC
>NA|TRBJ2-7|NA|TRBV27|15
CASSPAGVLAYEQYF
TGTGCCAGCAGTCCCGCAGGGGTATTGGCCTACGAGCAGTACTTC
>NA|TRBJ2-2|NA|TRBV27|14
CASSPLWETGELFF
TGTGCCAGCAGCCCTCTCTGGGAGACCGGGGAGCTGTTTTTT
>NA|TRBJ2-7|NA|TRBV25-1|15
CASSARASADYEQYF
TGTGCCAGCAGTGCGAGGGCTAGCGCGGACTACGAGCAGTACTTC
>NA|TRBJ2-7|TRBD1|TRBV19|15
CASSPGQGTAYEQYF
TGTGCCAGTAGTCCGGGACAGGGTACGGCCTACGAGCAGTACTTC
>NA|TRBJ2-1|TRBD2|TRBV6-4|16
CASSAGSGSMVNEQFF
TGTGCCAGCAGTGCAGGGAGCGGGAGCATGGTCAATGAGCAGTTCTTC
>NA|TRBJ2-7|TRBD2|TRBV6-5|15
CASSPQSGTLYEQYF
TGTGCCAGCAGTCCTCAAAGCGGGACGCTTTACGAGCAGTACTTC
>NA|TRBJ1-1|NA|TRBV11-2|14
CASSFQASNTEAFF
TGTGCCAGCAGCTTCCAGGCGTCGAACACTGAAGCTTTCTTT
>once|TRBJ2-3|NA|TRBV27|15
CASSSRVEKTDTQYF
TGTGCCAGCAGTTCTCGGGTTGAGAAGACAGATACGCAGTATTTT
>NA|TRBJ2-7|TRBD1|TRBV2|16
CASSTPPGQGSYEQYF
TGTGCCAGCAGTACACCTCCGGGACAGGGGAGCTACGAGCAGTACTTC
>few|TRBJ2-1|TRBD2|TRBV28|16
CASSFAPGLAGVGQFF
TGTGCCAGCAGTTTTGCTCCGGGACTAGCGGGAGTGGGGCAGTTCTTC
>NA|TRBJ2-2|NA|TRBV4-2|17
CASSQSNRASNTGELFF
TGTGCCAGCAGCCAAAGTAACAGGGCCTCGAACACCGGGGAGCTGTTTTTT
>few|TRBJ1-1|NA|TRBV5-4|13
CASTTGRNTEAFF
TGTGCCAGCACCACCGGGAGAAACACTGAAGCTTTCTTT
>NA|TRBJ2-6|NA|TRBV28|18
CASSRGIYLFSGANVLTF
TGTGCCAGCAGTAGGGGGATCTACCTCTTCTCTGGGGCCAACGTCCTGACTTTC
>once|TRBJ2-5|TRBD1|TRBV5-1|16
CASSWKGTGPQETQYF
TGCGCCAGCAGCTGGAAAGGGACAGGGCCCCAAGAGACCCAGTACTTC
>NA|TRBJ2-5|TRBD2|TRBV19|17
CASSQNGLAGPQETQYF
TGTGCCAGTAGCCAAAATGGCCTAGCGGGACCACAAGAGACCCAGTACTTC